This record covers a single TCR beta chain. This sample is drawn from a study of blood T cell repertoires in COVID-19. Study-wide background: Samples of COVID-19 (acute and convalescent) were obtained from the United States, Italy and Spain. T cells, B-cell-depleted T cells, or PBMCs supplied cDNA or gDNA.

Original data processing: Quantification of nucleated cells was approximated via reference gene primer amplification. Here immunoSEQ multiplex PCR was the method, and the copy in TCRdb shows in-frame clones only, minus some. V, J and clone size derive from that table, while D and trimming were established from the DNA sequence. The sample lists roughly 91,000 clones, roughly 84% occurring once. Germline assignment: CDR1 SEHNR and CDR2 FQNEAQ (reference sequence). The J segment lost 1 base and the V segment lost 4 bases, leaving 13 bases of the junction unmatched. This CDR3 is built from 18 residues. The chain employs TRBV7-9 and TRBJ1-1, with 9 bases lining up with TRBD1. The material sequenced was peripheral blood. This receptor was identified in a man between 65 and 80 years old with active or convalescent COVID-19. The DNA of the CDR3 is TGTGCCAGCAGCTCCTACCCTGGGACAGGGACGGGGAACACTGAAGCTTTCTTT. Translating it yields CASSSYPGTGTGNTEAFF.